These 14 T cell receptor beta chains came from one sample sequenced in a study of control samples from healthy donors and cancer patients. The data were produced by immunoSEQ multiplex PCR, yet TCRdb's version contains in-frame clones alone and is incomplete. The repertoire consists of 150,000 or so clones, with more than 85% occurring once and the leading ten covering 5% to 7%. Material: blood. These receptors all come from a man aged 18 to 29 in good health.

This chain joins TRBV7-6 and TRBJ1-2, with 7 bases lining up with TRBD1. This CDR3 comprises 17 residues. J was trimmed by 2 bases and V by 0 bases; bases with no gene match: 9. Looked up from germline, CDR1 is SGHVS and CDR2 is FNYEAQ. The CDR3 reads CASSLATGLVANYGYTF. The CDR3 DNA sequence: TGTGCCAGCAGCTTAGCGACAGGGTTGGTCGCGAACTATGGCTACACCTTC.

The chain has TRBV9 and TRBJ2-3; no definite D call. V lost 3 bases and J lost 1, with 6 bases in between. In germline, CDR1 is SGDLS, CDR2 YYNGEE. This CDR3 spans 13 amino acids. The CDR3 here is CASSAPRTDTQYF. The CDR3 DNA follows: TGTGCCAGCAGCGCGCCGCGCACAGATACGCAGTATTTT. Full variable domain (missing parts from reference TRBV9 and TRBJ2-3): DSGVTQTPKHLITATGQRVTLRCSPRSGDLSVYWYQQSLDQGLQFLIQYYNGEERAKGNILERFSAQQFPDLHSELNLSSLELGDSALYFCASSAPRTDTQYFGPGTRLTVL.

The rearrangement links TRBV6-1 to TRBJ2-1, with no clear D. V lost 4 bases to trimming and J lost 0 bases, with 13 bases between them. This CDR3 is 16 amino acids long. Germline V CDR1 and CDR2: MNHNS, SASEGT. The CDR3 here is CASSAFRRASYNEQFF. DNA of the CDR3: TGTGCCAGCAGTGCTTTCCGACGAGCCTCCTACAATGAGCAGTTCTTC.

This clone occurred once. This chain links TRBV3-1 (or the pseudogene TRBV3-2) with TRBJ2-1; D is ambiguous. V was pared by 1 base and J by 7 bases, with 11 bases between. CDR1 and CDR2 (germline): LGHDT, YNNKEL (reference sequence). The CDR3 is 14 residues long. In DNA, the CDR3 is TGTGCCAGCAGCCAAGGAGAAATATTGAATGAGCAGTTCTTC. Protein: CASSQGEILNEQFF.

The V call is TRBV29-1, the J call TRBJ1-1, with D tentatively TRBD1 (5 bases). V lost 1 base, J lost 5 bases, and 11 bases lay in between. Looked up from germline, CDR1 is SQVTM and CDR2 is ANQGSEA. The CDR3 has 13 residues. The CDR3 protein is CSVEVGGNTEAFF. For the CDR3, the DNA is TGCAGCGTTGAAGTTGGGGGAAATACTGAAGCTTTCTTT.

This clone came up once. The V gene is TRBV11-2, the J gene TRBJ2-1; no clear D. Trimming removed 4 bases at V and 5 bases at J, with 6 bases between. The CDR3 totals 12 residues. Per the germline V gene, CDR1 is SGHAT and CDR2 is FQNNGV. The CDR3 region has the DNA TGTGCCAGCAGCTCCACGAACAATGAGCAGTTCTTC. This sequence encodes CASSSTNNEQFF.

The rearrangement uses TRBV6-2 or TRBV6-3 and TRBJ1-1; TRBD1 matches at 7 bases. Germline CDR1 and CDR2: MNHEY and SVGEGT. V shed 4 bases, J shed 1 base, and the junction held 6 bases outside the gene matches. The CDR3 totals 15 residues. The CDR3 sequence is CASSSPDRANTEAFF. CDR3 nucleotide sequence: TGTGCCAGCAGTTCCCCAGACAGGGCGAACACTGAAGCTTTCTTT.

This chain connects TRBV9 to TRBJ2-3; TRBD1 matches 7 bases. The CDR3 runs 16 residues. J lost 4 bases, V lost 0 bases, and 8 bases had no gene match. Germline CDR1 is SGDLS and CDR2 is YYNGEE. The CDR3 sequence: CASSVDRGILADTQYF. In nucleotides, the CDR3 is TGTGCCAGCAGCGTAGACAGGGGAATCTTAGCAGATACGCAGTATTTT.

This sequence joins TRBV6-5 and TRBJ2-7; maybe TRBD1 (5 bases). This CDR3 comprises 14 residues. The germline V gene encodes CDR1 MNHEY and CDR2 SVGAGI. Between the trimmed V and J ends, which lost 0 bases and 2 bases, there was a span of 8 bases. CDR3 loop: CASSYSQGTYEQYF. The CDR3 nucleotides are TGTGCCAGCAGTTACTCGCAGGGAACCTACGAGCAGTACTTC.

The rearrangement links TRBV9 to TRBJ2-3; D tentatively fits TRBD1 or TRBD2 (5 bases each). The germline CDR1 and CDR2 sequences are SGDLS and YYNGEE. The CDR3 covers 17 residues. V was cut by 4 bases and J by 6 bases, with 24 bases left in between. For the CDR3, the DNA is TGTGCCAGCAGCCCCTCTACCGGGATTAGGGGCGACGATACGCAGTATTTT. This translates into CASSPSTGIRGDDTQYF.

This sequence joins TRBV4-1 and TRBJ1-4; D might be TRBD1 (5 bases). Germline V gene lookup returns CDR1 MGHRA and CDR2 YSYEKL. The ends were cut back, 1 base at V and 4 bases at J, with 10 bases in the middle. CDR3 length equals 15 residues. This CDR3 reads CASSQGQILNEKLFF. CDR3 DNA: TGCGCCAGCAGCCAAGGACAGATACTTAATGAAAAACTGTTTTTT.

DNA for the CDR3: TGTGCCAGCAGCCAAGATATTCGGCCAGGTCGAGAGACCCAGTACTTC. Translated: CASSQDIRPGRETQYF. The genes are TRBV3-1 (or the pseudogene TRBV3-2) and TRBJ2-5; D not certain. V gave up 0 bases and J gave up 4 bases, with 15 bases separating them. Per germline, CDR1 LGHDT and CDR2 YNNKEL (reference sequence). The CDR3 is 16 amino acids.

The genes are TRBV7-2 and TRBJ1-5; D might be TRBD1 (5 bases). This CDR3 spans 13 amino acids. Trimming removed 5 bases from V and 5 bases from J, with 10 bases in between. Germline values: CDR1 SGHTA, CDR2 FQGNSA. The CDR3 DNA follows: TGTGCCAGCAGCCGATGGGGGGATCAGCCCCAGCATTTT. It yields the protein CASSRWGDQPQHF. The complete variable domain, with remaining parts taken from reference TRBV7-2 and TRBJ1-5, reads GAGVSQSPSNKVTEKGKDVELRCDPISGHTALYWYRQSLGQGLEFLIYFQGNSAPDKSGLPSDRFSAERTGGSVSTLTIQRTQQEDSAVYLCASSRWGDQPQHFGDGTRLSIL.

The rearrangement joins TRBV9 to TRBJ1-1, with D perhaps matching TRBD1 (6 bases). Trimming left V 0 bases short and J 4 bases short, with 13 bases between. The CDR3 spans 15 residues. Germline lookup yields CDR1 SGDLS and CDR2 YYNGEE. This CDR3 is CASSVAGGAGTEAFF. The CDR3 DNA reads TGTGCCAGCAGCGTAGCTGGGGGGGCCGGCACTGAAGCTTTCTTT.